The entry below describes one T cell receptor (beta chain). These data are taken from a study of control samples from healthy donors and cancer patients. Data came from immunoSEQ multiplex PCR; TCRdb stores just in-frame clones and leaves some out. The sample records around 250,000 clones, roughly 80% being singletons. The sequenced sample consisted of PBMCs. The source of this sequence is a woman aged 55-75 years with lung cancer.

The CDR3, as DNA: TGTGCCAGCAGCGACGGGACGAACTATGGCTACACCTTC. It specifies CASSDGTNYGYTF. This chain joins TRBV28 and TRBJ1-2; tentative D call: TRBD1 (5 bases). The CDR3 has 13 residues. Between the trimmed V and J ends, which lost 6 bases and 2 bases, there was a span of 10 bases. The V gene's germline CDR1 is MDHEN and CDR2 SYDVKM.